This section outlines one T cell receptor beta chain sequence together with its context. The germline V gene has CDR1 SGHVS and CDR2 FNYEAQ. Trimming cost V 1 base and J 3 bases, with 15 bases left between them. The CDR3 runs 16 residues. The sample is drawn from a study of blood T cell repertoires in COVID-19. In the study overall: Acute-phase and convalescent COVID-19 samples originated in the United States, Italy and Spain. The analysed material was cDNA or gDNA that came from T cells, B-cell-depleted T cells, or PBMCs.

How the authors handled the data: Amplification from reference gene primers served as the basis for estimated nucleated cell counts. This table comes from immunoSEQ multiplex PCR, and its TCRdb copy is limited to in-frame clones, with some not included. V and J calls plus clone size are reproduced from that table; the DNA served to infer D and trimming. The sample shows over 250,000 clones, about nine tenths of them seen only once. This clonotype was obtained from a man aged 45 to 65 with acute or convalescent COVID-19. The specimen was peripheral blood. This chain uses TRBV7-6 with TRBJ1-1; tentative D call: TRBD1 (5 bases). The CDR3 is CASSLVEPGTYTEAFF. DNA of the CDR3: TGTGCCAGCAGCTTAGTCGAGCCGGGGACTTACACTGAAGCTTTCTTT. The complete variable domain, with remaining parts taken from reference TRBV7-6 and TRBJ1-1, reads GAGVSQSPRYKVTKRGQDVALRCDPISGHVSLYWYRQALGQGPEFLTYFNYEAQQDKSGLPNDRFSAERPEGSISTLTIQRTEQRDSAMYRCASSLVEPGTYTEAFFGQGTRLTVV.